Sequencing of this T cell receptor (beta chain) was carried out in a study of T cell responses to AZD1222 COVID-19 vaccine. About the study: Pooled in the analysis were second doses at about 4 or about 12 weeks.

Measured with immunoSEQ multiplex PCR; TCRdb has only the in-frame clones, and not every one. The sample has under 200,000 clones; about 95% are singletons. Overall study results and limits: Clonal diversity may have been underestimated in mostly white British donors. Recipients of AZD1222 seropositive at baseline numbered only 5 or 6. The study reported that nearly half of spike-specific TCRs target unmutated variant regions.

As to this clone: Its target is not known.

The CDR3 consists of 17 residues. Trimming took off 2 bases at V and 6 bases at J, with 23 bases between the two ends. Germline lookup yields CDR1 MDHEN and CDR2 SYDVKM. The receptor was derived from an adult in good health. The genes are TRBV28 and TRBJ2-7, with D uncertain. The source material was peripheral blood, sampled on day 0 of AZD1222 vaccination. The CDR3 sequence: CASSLPPYSTRVGEQYF. In DNA, the CDR3 is TGTGCCAGCAGTTTACCCCCATACAGTACACGAGTGGGCGAGCAGTACTTC.